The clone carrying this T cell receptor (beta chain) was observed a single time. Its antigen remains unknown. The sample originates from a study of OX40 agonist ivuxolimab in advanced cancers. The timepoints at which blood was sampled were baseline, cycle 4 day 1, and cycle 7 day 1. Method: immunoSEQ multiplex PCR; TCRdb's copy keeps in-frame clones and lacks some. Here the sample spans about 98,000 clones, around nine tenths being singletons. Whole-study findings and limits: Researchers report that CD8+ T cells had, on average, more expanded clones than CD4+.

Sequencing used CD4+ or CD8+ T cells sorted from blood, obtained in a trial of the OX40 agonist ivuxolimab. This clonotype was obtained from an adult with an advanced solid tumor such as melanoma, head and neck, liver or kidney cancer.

CDR3 residues: CASSKARYKENIQYF. CDR3 sequence (DNA): TGTGCCAGCAGCAAAGCGCGGTATAAGGAAAACATTCAGTACTTC. V gene TRBV21-1 combines with J gene TRBJ2-4; the table's D call, TRBD2, was not checked against the DNA. TRBV21-1 is an annotated pseudogene. The CDR3 is made up of 15 amino acids.